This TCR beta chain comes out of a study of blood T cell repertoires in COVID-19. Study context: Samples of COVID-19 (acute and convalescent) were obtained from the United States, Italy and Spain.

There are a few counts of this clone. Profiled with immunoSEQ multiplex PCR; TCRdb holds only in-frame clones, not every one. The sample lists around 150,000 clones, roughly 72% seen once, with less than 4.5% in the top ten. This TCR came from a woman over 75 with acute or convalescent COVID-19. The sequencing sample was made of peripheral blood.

CDR3 nucleotides: TGTGCCAGCACCAAGGACAGGGCCCCTGGCTACACCTTC. This translates into CASTKDRAPGYTF. This chain joins TRBV2 and TRBJ1-2; 8 bases are a match to TRBD1. Trimming took 7 bases from V and 7 from J; bases not matched to a gene: 8. This CDR3 has 13 residues. Germline CDR1 and CDR2: SNHLY and FYNNEI.